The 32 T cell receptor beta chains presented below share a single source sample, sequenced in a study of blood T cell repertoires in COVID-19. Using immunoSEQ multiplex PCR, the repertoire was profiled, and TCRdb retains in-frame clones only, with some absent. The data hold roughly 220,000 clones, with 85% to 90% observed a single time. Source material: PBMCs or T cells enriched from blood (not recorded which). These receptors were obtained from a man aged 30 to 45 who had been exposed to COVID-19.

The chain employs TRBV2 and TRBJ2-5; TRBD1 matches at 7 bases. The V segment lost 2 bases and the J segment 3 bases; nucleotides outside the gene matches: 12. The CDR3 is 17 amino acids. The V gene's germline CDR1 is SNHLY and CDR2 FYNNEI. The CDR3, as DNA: TGTGCCAGCAGTGAATATCGATACACAGGGGTCAAAGAGACCCAGTACTTC. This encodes CASSEYRYTGVKETQYF.

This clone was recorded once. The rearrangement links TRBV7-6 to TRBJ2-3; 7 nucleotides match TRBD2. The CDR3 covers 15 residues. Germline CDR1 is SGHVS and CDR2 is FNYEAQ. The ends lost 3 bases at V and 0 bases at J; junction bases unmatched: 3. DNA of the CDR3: TGTGCCAGCAGCTTCACTAGCGTAAGCACAGATACGCAGTATTTT. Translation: CASSFTSVSTDTQYF. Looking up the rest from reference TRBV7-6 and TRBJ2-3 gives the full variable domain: GAGVSQSPRYKVTKRGQDVALRCDPISGHVSLYWYRQALGQGPEFLTYFNYEAQQDKSGLPNDRFSAERPEGSISTLTIQRTEQRDSAMYRCASSFTSVSTDTQYFGPGTRLTVL.

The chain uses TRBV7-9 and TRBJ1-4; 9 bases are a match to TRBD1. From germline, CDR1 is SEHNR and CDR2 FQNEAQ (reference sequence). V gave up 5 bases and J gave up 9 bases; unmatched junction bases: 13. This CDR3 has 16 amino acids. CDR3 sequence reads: CASSRFVGTGKQKLFF. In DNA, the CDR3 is TGTGCCAGCAGCCGGTTTGTCGGGACAGGGAAGCAAAAACTGTTTTTT. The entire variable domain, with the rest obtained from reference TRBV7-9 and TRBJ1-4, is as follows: DTGVSQNPRHKITKRGQNVTFRCDPISEHNRLYWYRQTLGQGPEFLTYFQNEAQLEKSRLLSDRFSAERPKGSFSTLEIQRTEQGDSAMYLCASSRFVGTGKQKLFFGSGTQLSVL.

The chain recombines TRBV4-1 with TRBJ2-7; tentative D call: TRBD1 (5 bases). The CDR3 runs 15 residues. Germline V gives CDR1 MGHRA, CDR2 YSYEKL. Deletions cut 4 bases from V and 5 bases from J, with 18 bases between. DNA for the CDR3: TGCGCCAGCAGCCCAGCCGGACATCGGAACGACGAGCAGTACTTC. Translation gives CASSPAGHRNDEQYF.

The CDR3 bases are TGTGCCACCAGCGGAATGGGGGGTCAGCCCCAGCATTTT. This codes for CATSGMGGQPQHF. The chain couples TRBV15 to TRBJ1-5, with a weak D call TRBD1 (5 bases). The germline CDR1 and CDR2 sequences are LNHNV and YYDKDF (reference sequence). The CDR3 runs 13 residues. The V and J ends lost 5 bases and 6 bases respectively, with 11 bases between them.

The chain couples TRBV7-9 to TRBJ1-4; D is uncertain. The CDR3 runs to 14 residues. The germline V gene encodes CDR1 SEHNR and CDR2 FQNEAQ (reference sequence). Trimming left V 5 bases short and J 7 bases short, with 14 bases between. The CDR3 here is CASSQVPPGEKLFF. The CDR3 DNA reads TGTGCCAGCAGCCAGGTACCCCCCGGTGAAAAACTGTTTTTT. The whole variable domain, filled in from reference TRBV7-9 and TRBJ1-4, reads DTGVSQNPRHKITKRGQNVTFRCDPISEHNRLYWYRQTLGQGPEFLTYFQNEAQLEKSRLLSDRFSAERPKGSFSTLEIQRTEQGDSAMYLCASSQVPPGEKLFFGSGTQLSVL.

The CDR3 DNA sequence: TGTGCCAGCAGCTTGCTAAGCACAGATACGCAGTATTTT. Residues: CASSLLSTDTQYF. The gene calls are TRBV7-9 and TRBJ2-3; D is uncertain. Trimming took 3 bases from V and 0 from J, leaving 4 bases between them. The CDR3 sequence is 13 residues long. Germline V lookup: CDR1 SEHNR, CDR2 FQNEAQ (reference sequence). Drawing the rest from reference TRBV7-9 and TRBJ2-3, the complete variable domain is DTGVSQNPRHKITKRGQNVTFRCDPISEHNRLYWYRQTLGQGPEFLTYFQNEAQLEKSRLLSDRFSAERPKGSFSTLEIQRTEQGDSAMYLCASSLLSTDTQYFGPGTRLTVL.

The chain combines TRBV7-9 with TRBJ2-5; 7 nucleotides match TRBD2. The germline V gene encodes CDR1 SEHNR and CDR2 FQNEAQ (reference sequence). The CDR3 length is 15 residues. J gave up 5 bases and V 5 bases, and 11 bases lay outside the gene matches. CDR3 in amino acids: CASSLRGGGTETQYF. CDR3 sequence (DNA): TGTGCCAGCAGCCTCCGGGGCGGGGGTACGGAGACCCAGTACTTC.

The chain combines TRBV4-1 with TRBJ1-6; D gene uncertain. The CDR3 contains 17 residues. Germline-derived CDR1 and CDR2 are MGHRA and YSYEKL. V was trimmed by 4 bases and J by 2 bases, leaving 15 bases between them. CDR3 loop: CASSPPGKGAYNSPLHF. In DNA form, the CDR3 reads TGCGCCAGCAGCCCACCGGGGAAGGGAGCCTATAATTCACCCCTCCACTTT.

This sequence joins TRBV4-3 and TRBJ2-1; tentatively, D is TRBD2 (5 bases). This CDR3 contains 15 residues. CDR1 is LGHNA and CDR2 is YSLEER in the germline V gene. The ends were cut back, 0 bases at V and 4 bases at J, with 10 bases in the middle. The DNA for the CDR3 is TGCGCCAGCAGCCAAGATCTAGCCCGTTACAATGAGCAGTTCTTC. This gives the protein CASSQDLARYNEQFF.

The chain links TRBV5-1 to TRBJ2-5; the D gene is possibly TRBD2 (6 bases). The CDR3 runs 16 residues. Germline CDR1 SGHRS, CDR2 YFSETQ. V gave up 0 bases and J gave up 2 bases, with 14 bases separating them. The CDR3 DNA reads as TGCGCCAGCAGCTTGGGAGGTATAGCGGTTCAAGAGACCCAGTACTTC. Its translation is CASSLGGIAVQETQYF.

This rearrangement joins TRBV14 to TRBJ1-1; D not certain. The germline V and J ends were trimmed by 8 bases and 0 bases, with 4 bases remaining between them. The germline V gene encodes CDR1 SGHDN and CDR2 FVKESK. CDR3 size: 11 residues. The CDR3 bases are TGTGCCAGCGGAGTGAACACTGAAGCTTTCTTT. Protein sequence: CASGVNTEAFF.

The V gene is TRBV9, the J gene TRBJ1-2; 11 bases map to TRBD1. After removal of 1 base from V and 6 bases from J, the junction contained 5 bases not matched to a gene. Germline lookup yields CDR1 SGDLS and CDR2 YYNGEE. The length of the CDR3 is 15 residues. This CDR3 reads CASSVPGQGANGYTF. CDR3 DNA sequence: TGTGCCAGCAGCGTACCAGGACAGGGGGCAAATGGCTACACCTTC.

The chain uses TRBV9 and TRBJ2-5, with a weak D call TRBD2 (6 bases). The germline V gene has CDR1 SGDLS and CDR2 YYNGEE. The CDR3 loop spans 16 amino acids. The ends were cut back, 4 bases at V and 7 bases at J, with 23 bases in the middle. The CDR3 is CASSPPGSGYKRTQYF. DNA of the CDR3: TGTGCCAGCAGCCCCCCTGGGAGCGGGTACAAGAGGACCCAGTACTTC.

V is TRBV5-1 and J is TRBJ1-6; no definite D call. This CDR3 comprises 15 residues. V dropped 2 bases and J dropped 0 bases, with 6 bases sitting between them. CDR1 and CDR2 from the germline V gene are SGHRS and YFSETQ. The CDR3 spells CASSLEGSYNSPLHF. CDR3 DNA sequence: TGCGCCAGCAGCTTAGAGGGCTCCTATAATTCACCCCTCCACTTT.

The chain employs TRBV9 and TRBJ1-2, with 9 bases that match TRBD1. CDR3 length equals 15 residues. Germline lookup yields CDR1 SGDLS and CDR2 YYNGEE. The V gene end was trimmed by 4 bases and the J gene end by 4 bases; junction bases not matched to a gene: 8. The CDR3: CASSFLGTGSYGYTF. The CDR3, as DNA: TGTGCCAGCAGCTTCCTCGGGACAGGGAGCTATGGCTACACCTTC.

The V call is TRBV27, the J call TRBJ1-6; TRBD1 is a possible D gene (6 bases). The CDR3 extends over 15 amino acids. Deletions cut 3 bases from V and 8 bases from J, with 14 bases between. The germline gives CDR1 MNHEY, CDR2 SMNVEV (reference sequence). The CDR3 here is CASSFRDTTYSPLHF. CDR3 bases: TGTGCCAGCAGTTTCCGGGACACCACTTATTCACCCCTCCACTTT.

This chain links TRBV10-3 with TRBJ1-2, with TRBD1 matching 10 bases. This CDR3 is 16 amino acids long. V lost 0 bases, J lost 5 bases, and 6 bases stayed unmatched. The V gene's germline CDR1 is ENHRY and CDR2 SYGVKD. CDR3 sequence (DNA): TGTGCCATCAGTGAGTCGGATGGGACAGGGGTATATGGCTACACCTTC. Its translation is CAISESDGTGVYGYTF.

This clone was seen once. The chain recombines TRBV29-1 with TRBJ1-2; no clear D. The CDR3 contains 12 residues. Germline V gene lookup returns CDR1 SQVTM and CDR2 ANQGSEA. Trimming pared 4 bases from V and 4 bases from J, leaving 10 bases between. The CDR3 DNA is TGCAGCGTTGTTGGGAGGAGCTATGGCTACACCTTC. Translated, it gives CSVVGRSYGYTF.

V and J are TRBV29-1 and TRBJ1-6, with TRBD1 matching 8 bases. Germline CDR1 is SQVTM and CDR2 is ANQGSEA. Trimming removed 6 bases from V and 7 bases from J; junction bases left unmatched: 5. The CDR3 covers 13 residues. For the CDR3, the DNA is TGCAGCGTGAGGGGACAGGCAAATTCACCCCTCCACTTT. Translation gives CSVRGQANSPLHF.

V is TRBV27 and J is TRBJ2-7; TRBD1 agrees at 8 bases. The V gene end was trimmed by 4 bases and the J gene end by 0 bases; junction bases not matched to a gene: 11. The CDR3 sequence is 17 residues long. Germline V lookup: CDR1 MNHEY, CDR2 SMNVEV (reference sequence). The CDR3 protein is CASSSTPGQGSSYEQYF. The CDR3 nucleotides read TGTGCCAGCAGTTCCACCCCAGGACAGGGAAGCTCCTACGAGCAGTACTTC.

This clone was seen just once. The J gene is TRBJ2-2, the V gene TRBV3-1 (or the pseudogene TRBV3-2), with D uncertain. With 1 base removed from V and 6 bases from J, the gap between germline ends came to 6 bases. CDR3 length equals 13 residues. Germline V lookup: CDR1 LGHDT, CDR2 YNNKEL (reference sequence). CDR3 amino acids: CASSQGVPGELFF. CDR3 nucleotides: TGTGCCAGCAGCCAAGGCGTTCCCGGGGAGCTGTTTTTT.

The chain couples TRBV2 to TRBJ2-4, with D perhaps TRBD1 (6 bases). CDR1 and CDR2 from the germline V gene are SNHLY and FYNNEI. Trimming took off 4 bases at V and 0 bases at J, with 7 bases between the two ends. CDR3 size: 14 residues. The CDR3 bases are TGTGCCAGCAGTGCAGGGGCAGCCAAAAACATTCAGTACTTC. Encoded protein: CASSAGAAKNIQYF. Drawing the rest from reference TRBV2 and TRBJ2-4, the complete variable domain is EPEVTQTPSHQVTQMGQEVILRCVPISNHLYFYWYRQILGQKVEFLVSFYNNEISEKSEIFDDQFSVERPDGSNFTLKIRSTKLEDSAMYFCASSAGAAKNIQYFGAGTRLSVL.

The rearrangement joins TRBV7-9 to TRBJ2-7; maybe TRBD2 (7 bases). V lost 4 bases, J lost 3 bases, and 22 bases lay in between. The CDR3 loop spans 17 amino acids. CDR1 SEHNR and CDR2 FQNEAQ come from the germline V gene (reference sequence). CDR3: CASSYPRWGGPVYEQYF. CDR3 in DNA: TGTGCCAGCAGCTATCCTCGTTGGGGGGGCCCGGTCTACGAGCAGTACTTC.

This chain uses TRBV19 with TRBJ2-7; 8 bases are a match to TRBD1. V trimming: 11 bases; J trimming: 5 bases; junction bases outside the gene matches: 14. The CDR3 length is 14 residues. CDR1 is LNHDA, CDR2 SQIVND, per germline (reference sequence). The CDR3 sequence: CALQGAQVLNEQYF. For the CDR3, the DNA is TGTGCCCTCCAGGGGGCTCAAGTCCTAAACGAGCAGTACTTC.

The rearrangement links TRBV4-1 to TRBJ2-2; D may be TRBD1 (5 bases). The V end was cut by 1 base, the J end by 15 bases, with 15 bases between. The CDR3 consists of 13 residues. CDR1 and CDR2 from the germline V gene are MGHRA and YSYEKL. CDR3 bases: TGCGCCAGCAGCCAAGTCGTTGCCCAGACAGTGTTTTTT. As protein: CASSQVVAQTVFF.

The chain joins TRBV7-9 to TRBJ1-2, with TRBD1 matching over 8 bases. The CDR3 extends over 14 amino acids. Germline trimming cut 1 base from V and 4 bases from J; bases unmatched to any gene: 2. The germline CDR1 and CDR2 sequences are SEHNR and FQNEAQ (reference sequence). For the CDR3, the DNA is TGTGCCAGCAGCTTAGGGACAGGGATCTATGGCTACACCTTC. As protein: CASSLGTGIYGYTF.

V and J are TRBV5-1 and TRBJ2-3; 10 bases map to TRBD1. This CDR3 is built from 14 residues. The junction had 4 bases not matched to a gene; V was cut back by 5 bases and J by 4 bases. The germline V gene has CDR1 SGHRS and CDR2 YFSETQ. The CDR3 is CASRAGQGPDTQYF. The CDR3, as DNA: TGCGCCAGCAGGGCGGGACAGGGGCCAGATACGCAGTATTTT.

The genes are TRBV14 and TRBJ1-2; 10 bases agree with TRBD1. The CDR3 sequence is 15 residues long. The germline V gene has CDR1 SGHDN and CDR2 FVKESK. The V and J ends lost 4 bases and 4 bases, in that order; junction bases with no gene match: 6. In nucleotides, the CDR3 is TGTGCCAGCAGCCGCCGGGACAGGGGTATCTATGGCTACACCTTC. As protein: CASSRRDRGIYGYTF. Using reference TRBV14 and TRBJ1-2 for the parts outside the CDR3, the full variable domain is EAGVTQFPSHSVIEKGQTVTLRCDPISGHDNLYWYRRVMGKEIKFLLHFVKESKQDESGMPNNRFLAERTGGTYSTLKVQPAELEDSGVYFCASSRRDRGIYGYTFGSGTRLTVV.

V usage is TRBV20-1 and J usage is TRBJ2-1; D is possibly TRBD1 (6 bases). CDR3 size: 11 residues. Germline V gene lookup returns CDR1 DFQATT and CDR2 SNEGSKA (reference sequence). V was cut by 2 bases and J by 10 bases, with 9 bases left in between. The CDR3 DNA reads TGCAGTGCTAGAACCGGGACAGAGCAGTTCTTC. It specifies CSARTGTEQFF.

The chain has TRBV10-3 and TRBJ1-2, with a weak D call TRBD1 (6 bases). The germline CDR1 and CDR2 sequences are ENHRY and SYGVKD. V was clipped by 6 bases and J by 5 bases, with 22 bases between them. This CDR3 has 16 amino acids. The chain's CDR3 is CAISHTPPDRWYGYTF. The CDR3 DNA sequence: TGTGCCATCAGCCACACCCCCCCCGACAGGTGGTATGGCTACACCTTC.

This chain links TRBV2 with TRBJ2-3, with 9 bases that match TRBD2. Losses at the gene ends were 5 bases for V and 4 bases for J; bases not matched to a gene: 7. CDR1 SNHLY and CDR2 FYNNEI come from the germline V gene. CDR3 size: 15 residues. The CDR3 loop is CASSSLAGGPDTQYF. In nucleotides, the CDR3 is TGTGCCAGCAGTTCCCTTGCGGGGGGGCCAGATACGCAGTATTTT. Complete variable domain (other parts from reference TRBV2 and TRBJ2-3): EPEVTQTPSHQVTQMGQEVILRCVPISNHLYFYWYRQILGQKVEFLVSFYNNEISEKSEIFDDQFSVERPDGSNFTLKIRSTKLEDSAMYFCASSSLAGGPDTQYFGPGTRLTVL.